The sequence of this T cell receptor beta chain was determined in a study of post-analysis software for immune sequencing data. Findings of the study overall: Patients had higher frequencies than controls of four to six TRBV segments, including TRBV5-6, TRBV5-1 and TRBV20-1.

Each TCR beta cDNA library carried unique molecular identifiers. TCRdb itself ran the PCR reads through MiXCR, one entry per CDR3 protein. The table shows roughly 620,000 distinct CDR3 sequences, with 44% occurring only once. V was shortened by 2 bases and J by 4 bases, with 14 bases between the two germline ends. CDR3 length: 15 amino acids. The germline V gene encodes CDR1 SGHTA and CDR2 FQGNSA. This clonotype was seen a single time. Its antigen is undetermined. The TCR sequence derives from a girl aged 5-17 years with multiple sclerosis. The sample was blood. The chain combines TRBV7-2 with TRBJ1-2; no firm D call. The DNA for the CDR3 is TGTGCCAGCAGCTTATTGGGCGGCACGACCTATGGCTACACCTTC. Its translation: CASSLLGGTTYGYTF.